A selection of T cell receptor beta chains follows, all from one sample in a study of T cells in Graves' hyperthyroidism and ophthalmopathy. TCRdb passed the multiplex PCR reads through MiXCR, listing each CDR3 protein once. The sample has hundreds of thousands of distinct CDR3 sequences, about 15% seen once. What was sequenced was blood. The receptors originated from a man in his late teens or twenties with Graves' ophthalmopathy. Both conserved end residues are part of each CDR3. A D gene is named only where the DNA matches it firmly. Clone size appears in some rows only: once, few, many, or a class for an expanded clone.

CDR3 protein	CDR3 DNA	V gene	J gene	D gene	clone size
CASSGSLREQFF	TGTGCCAGCAGTGGGTCATTGCGTGAGCAGTTCTTC	TRBV2	TRBJ2-1	NA	many
CAWTGSGAETQYF	TGTGCCTGGACCGGATCGGGGGCAGAGACCCAGTACTTC	TRBV30	TRBJ2-5	NA	many
CASSSITGLAGTNTGELFF	TGTGCCAGCAGCTCCATTACCGGTCTAGCGGGGACGAACACCGGGGAGCTGTTTTTT	TRBV7-9	TRBJ2-2	TRBD2	few
CASKVGEETQYF	TGTGCCAGCAAGGTGGGGGAAGAGACCCAGTACTTC	TRBV6-1	TRBJ2-5	NA	many
CASKGGGSGELFF	TGTGCCAGCAAAGGCGGGGGGTCCGGGGAGCTGTTTTTT	TRBV11-2	TRBJ2-2	TRBD2	few
CASSFGGLAGAEQYF	TGTGCCAGCAGTTTCGGAGGACTAGCGGGAGCCGAGCAGTACTTC	TRBV27	TRBJ2-7	TRBD2	many
CASSLGQGWNEQFF	TGTGCCAGCAGCTTGGGACAGGGGTGGAATGAGCAGTTCTTC	TRBV11-2	TRBJ2-1	TRBD1	many
CASTPSYINSPLHF	TGTGCCAGCACCCCCTCCTATATCAATTCACCCCTCCACTTT	TRBV27	TRBJ1-6	NA	NA
CASSLYRGLYEQYF	TGTGCCAGCAGCTTATATCGCGGTCTCTACGAGCAGTACTTC	TRBV11-3	TRBJ2-7	NA	NA
CASSYGQGYNSPLHF	TGTGCCAGCAGTTACGGACAGGGGTATAATTCACCCCTCCACTTT	TRBV6-5	TRBJ1-6	TRBD1	many
CASSETNSRGAFF	TGTGCCAGCAGTGAAACGAACAGCCGTGGGGCTTTCTTT	TRBV6-1	TRBJ1-1	NA	many
CASSGTPGQGVEEAFF	TGTGCCAGCAGCGGGACCCCGGGACAGGGAGTGGAAGAAGCTTTCTTT	TRBV9	TRBJ1-1	TRBD1	few
CASSLLYLSGELFF	TGCGCCAGCAGCTTGCTCTATCTAAGCGGGGAGCTGTTTTTT	TRBV5-1	TRBJ2-2	NA	NA
CASSQVGSYEQYF	TGTGCCAGCAGCCAAGTCGGTTCCTACGAGCAGTACTTC	TRBV4-1	TRBJ2-7	NA	many
CASSKPGGKGYNEQFF	TGTGCCAGCAGCAAACCAGGGGGGAAGGGGTACAATGAGCAGTTCTTC	TRBV11-2	TRBJ2-1	NA	many
CASSPAPGYEQYF	TGTGCCAGCAGCCCCGCTCCAGGCTACGAGCAGTACTTC	TRBV11-2	TRBJ2-7	NA	many
CASADVAGGPHEQYF	TGTGCCAGCGCTGATGTAGCGGGAGGCCCACACGAGCAGTACTTC	TRBV11-2	TRBJ2-7	TRBD2	many
CASSEALAGEEETQYF	TGTGCCAGCAGTGAAGCCCTAGCGGGGGAAGAAGAGACCCAGTACTTC	TRBV2	TRBJ2-5	TRBD2	many
CASSGDPPNEQFF	TGTGCCAGCAGCGGGGACCCGCCCAATGAGCAGTTCTTC	TRBV9	TRBJ2-1	NA	NA
CATSGLREGGQFF	TGTGCCACCAGTGGGCTACGGGAGGGTGGGCAGTTCTTC	TRBV24-1	TRBJ2-1	TRBD2	NA
CASSTLKLAGGSYEQYF	TGTGCCAGCAGCACCCTAAAACTAGCGGGAGGGTCCTACGAGCAGTACTTC	TRBV11-2	TRBJ2-7	TRBD2	many
CASSDEGLAGDTQYF	TGTGCCAGCAGTGATGAGGGACTAGCGGGTGATACGCAGTATTTT	TRBV6-1	TRBJ2-3	TRBD2	many
CASSEQGRDSLLHF	TGTGCCAGCAGTGAACAGGGGAGGGATTCACTCCTCCACTTT	TRBV6-1	TRBJ1-6	NA	few
CASSSKRTGHTGELFF	TGTGCCAGCAGTTCCAAGAGGACAGGTCACACCGGGGAGCTGTTTTTT	TRBV12-3/TRBV12-4	TRBJ2-2	TRBD1	few
CAWSVLGSQPQHF	TGTGCCTGGAGTGTACTTGGAAGTCAGCCCCAGCATTTT	TRBV30	TRBJ1-5	NA	many
CASSPPGLAGGKDTQYF	TGTGCCAGCAGCCCTCCGGGACTAGCGGGGGGAAAAGATACGCAGTATTTT	TRBV7-2	TRBJ2-3	TRBD2	many
CASSSGLNTEAFF	TGTGCCAGCAGCTCCGGGTTGAACACTGAAGCTTTCTTT	TRBV11-2	TRBJ1-1	NA	many
CASSLLAGDFNEQFF	TGTGCCAGCAGCTTACTAGCGGGGGATTTCAATGAGCAGTTCTTC	TRBV7-9	TRBJ2-1	TRBD2	many
CASRTGTGDTEAFF	TGTGCCAGCAGAACTGGGACAGGGGACACTGAAGCTTTCTTT	TRBV2	TRBJ1-1	TRBD1	many
CASSYSGSYNEQFF	TGTGCCAGCAGTTACAGCGGGTCCTACAATGAGCAGTTCTTC	TRBV12-3/TRBV12-4	TRBJ2-1	NA	many
CASSFRDRGTDTQYF	TGTGCCAGCAGCTTCCGGGACAGGGGCACAGATACGCAGTATTTT	TRBV11-2	TRBJ2-3	TRBD1	many
CSAPGLLRGYNEQFF	TGCAGTGCCCCAGGACTCCTTCGGGGATACAATGAGCAGTTCTTC	TRBV20-1	TRBJ2-1	NA	few
CASSIGEGSGANVLTF	TGTGCCAGTAGTATTGGCGAGGGCTCTGGGGCCAACGTCCTGACTTTC	TRBV19	TRBJ2-6	NA	few
CASNLWGRQETQYF	TGTGCCAGCAACCTTTGGGGACGACAAGAGACCCAGTACTTC	TRBV7-9	TRBJ2-5	NA	few
CASSPDRDAAGYTF	TGTGCCAGCAGTCCGGACAGGGACGCGGCTGGCTACACCTTC	TRBV6-1	TRBJ1-2	TRBD1	many
CASSLVGRVQETQYF	TGTGCCAGCAGCTTAGTCGGAAGGGTTCAAGAGACCCAGTACTTC	TRBV11-2	TRBJ2-5	NA	once
CASSFGGGPSWGYTF	TGTGCCAGCAGCTTTGGCGGTGGTCCATCGTGGGGCTACACCTTC	TRBV7-2	TRBJ1-2	NA	many
CSARAGGGGDNEQFF	TGCAGTGCTAGAGCGGGAGGAGGGGGGGACAATGAGCAGTTCTTC	TRBV20-1	TRBJ2-1	NA	NA
CASSQDRAANYGYTF	TGTGCCAGCAGTCAGGACAGAGCAGCTAACTATGGCTACACCTTC	TRBV2	TRBJ1-2	NA	many
CASRSLDSHTEAFF	TGTGCCAGCAGATCCTTGGACAGTCACACTGAAGCTTTCTTT	TRBV2	TRBJ1-1	NA	many
CAWGAPGLAGEYYNEQFF	TGTGCCTGGGGTGCTCCGGGACTAGCGGGGGAGTACTACAATGAGCAGTTCTTC	TRBV30	TRBJ2-1	TRBD2	NA
CASRSQGAQETQYF	TGTGCCAGCAGATCACAGGGGGCCCAAGAGACCCAGTACTTC	TRBV6-2/TRBV6-3	TRBJ2-5	TRBD1	NA
CATKGGDKNTGELFF	TGTGCCACGAAGGGCGGGGACAAGAACACCGGGGAGCTGTTTTTT	TRBV24-1	TRBJ2-2	NA	many
CASTLEPRYEQYF	TGCGCCAGCACCCTCGAACCACGCTACGAGCAGTACTTC	TRBV10-1	TRBJ2-7	NA	many
CASREWNTGELFF	TGTGCCAGCCGGGAGTGGAACACCGGGGAGCTGTTTTTT	TRBV11-2	TRBJ2-2	NA	many
CASSPRDRGNSPLHF	TGTGCCAGCAGCCCCCGGGACAGGGGTAATTCACCCCTCCACTTT	TRBV13	TRBJ1-6	TRBD1	many
CSAREQRGNNEQFF	TGCAGTGCTAGAGAACAGCGGGGGAACAATGAGCAGTTCTTC	TRBV20-1	TRBJ2-1	TRBD2	many
CASSPMALRDTQYF	TGTGCCAGCAGCCCGATGGCCCTTCGCGATACGCAGTATTTT	TRBV3-1	TRBJ2-3	NA	many
CASSFGRSYGYTF	TGTGCCAGCAGTTTCGGCAGATCTTATGGCTACACCTTC	TRBV12-3/TRBV12-4	TRBJ1-2	NA	few
CASSQADFRGYTF	TGTGCCAGCAGCCAAGCTGATTTTAGGGGCTACACCTTC	TRBV3-1	TRBJ1-2	NA	few
CASTYSAGGYEQFF	TGTGCCAGCACATACTCAGCGGGGGGCTATGAGCAGTTCTTC	TRBV6-1	TRBJ2-1	TRBD2	many
CAIRGTSGRASRETQYF	TGTGCCATCAGGGGGACTAGCGGGAGGGCCTCTCGTGAGACCCAGTACTTC	TRBV10-3	TRBJ2-5	TRBD2	NA
CSVEDRQGDGYTF	TGCAGCGTTGAAGACAGGCAGGGAGATGGCTACACCTTC	TRBV29-1	TRBJ1-2	NA	NA
CASSSRGDPHRGYTF	TGTGCCAGCAGCTCTCGCGGGGACCCCCATCGCGGCTACACCTTC	TRBV7-2	TRBJ1-2	NA	few
CAWRGQGARNTIYF	TGTGCCTGGAGAGGACAGGGGGCTAGAAACACCATATATTTT	TRBV30	TRBJ1-3	TRBD1	NA
CASSQFSGLGYEQYF	TGTGCCAGCAGTCAATTTAGCGGGCTGGGTTACGAGCAGTACTTC	TRBV27	TRBJ2-7	TRBD2	NA